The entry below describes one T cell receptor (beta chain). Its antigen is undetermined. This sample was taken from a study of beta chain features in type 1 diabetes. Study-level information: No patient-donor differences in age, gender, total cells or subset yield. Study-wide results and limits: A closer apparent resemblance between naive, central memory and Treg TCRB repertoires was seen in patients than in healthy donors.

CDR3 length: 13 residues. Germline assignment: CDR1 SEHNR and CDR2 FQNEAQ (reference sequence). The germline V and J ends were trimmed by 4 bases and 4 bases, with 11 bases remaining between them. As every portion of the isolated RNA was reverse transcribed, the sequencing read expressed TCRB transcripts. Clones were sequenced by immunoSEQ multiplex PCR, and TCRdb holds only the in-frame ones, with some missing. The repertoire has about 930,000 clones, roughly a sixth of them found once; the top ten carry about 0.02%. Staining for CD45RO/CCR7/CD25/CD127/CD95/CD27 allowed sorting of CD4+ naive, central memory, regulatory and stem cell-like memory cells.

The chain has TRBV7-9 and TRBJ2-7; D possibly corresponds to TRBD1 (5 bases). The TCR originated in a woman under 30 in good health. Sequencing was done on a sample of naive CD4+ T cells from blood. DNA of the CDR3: TGTGCCAGCAGCTCGCCAGGGTTGTACGAGCAGTACTTC. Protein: CASSSPGLYEQYF.